This T cell receptor (beta chain) appears in the sequencing data of a study of blood T cell repertoires in COVID-19. Whole-study context: T cells, B-cell-depleted T cells, or PBMCs provided the cDNA or gDNA that served as material.

As originally analysed: Researchers report that nucleated cell counts were estimated from reference gene primer amplification. The assay was immunoSEQ multiplex PCR, and TCRdb's table has in-frame clones only and misses some. For V, J and clone size, that table is used; D and trimming come from the DNA. The sample consists of approximately 65,000 clones, about 88% of them appearing once. V was clipped by 3 bases and J by 3 bases; unmatched bases: 6. Per germline, CDR1 SNHLY and CDR2 FYNNEI. The CDR3 has 15 residues. Sequenced sample: peripheral blood. The chain carries TRBV2 and TRBJ2-3; 7 bases agree with TRBD1. This TCR came from a human donor in a cohort sampled during active COVID-19. CDR3: CASSEVRGQTDTQYF. CDR3 nucleotide sequence: TGTGCCAGCAGTGAGGTGAGGGGGCAAACAGATACGCAGTATTTT.